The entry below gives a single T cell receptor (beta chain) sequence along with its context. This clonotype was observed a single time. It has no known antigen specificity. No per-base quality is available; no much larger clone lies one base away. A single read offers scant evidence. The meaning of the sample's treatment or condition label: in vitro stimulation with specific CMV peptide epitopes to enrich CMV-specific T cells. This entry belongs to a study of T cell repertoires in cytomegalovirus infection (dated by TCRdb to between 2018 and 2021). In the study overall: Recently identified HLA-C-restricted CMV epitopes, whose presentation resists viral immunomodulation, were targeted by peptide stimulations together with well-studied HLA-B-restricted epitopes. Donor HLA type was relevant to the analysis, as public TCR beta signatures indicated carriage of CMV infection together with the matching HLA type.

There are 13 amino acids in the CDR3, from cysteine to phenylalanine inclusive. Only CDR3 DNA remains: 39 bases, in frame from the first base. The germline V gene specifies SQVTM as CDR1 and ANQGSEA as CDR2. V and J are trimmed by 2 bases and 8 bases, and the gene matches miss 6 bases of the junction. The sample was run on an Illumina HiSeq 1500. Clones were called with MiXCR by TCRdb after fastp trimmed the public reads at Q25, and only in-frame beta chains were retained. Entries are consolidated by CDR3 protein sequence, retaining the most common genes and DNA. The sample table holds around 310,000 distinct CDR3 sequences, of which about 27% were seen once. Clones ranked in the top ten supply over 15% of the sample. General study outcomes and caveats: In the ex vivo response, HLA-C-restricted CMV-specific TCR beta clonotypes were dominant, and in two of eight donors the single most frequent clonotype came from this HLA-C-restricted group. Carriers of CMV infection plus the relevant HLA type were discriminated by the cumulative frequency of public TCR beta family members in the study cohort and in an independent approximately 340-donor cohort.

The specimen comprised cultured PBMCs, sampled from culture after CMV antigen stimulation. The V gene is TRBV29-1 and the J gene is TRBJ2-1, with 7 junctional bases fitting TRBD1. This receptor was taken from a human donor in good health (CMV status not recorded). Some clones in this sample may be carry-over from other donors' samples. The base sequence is TGCAGCGTTGAAAAGACAGGGTACGATGAGCAGTTCTTC. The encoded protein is CSVEKTGYDEQFF.